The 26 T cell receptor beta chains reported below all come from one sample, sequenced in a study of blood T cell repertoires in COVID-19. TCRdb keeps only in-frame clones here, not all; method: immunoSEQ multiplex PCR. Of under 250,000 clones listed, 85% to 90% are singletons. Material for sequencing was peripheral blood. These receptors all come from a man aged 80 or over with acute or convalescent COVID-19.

DNA of the CDR3: TGTGCCAGCAGTGAAATCACGACAGGCCGAAGTGAAAAACTGTTTTTT. Translated: CASSEITTGRSEKLFF. V is TRBV6-1 and J is TRBJ1-4, with D perhaps TRBD1 (6 bases). V shed 2 bases and J shed 7 bases, with 17 bases lying between them. Looked up from germline, CDR1 is MNHNS and CDR2 is SASEGT. The CDR3 runs 16 residues.

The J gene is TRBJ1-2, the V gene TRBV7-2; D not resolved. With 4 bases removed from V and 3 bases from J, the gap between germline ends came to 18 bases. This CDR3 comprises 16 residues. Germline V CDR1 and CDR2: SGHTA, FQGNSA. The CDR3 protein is CASSSSAGILYYGYTF. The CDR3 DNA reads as TGTGCCAGCAGCTCCTCCGCCGGGATCCTCTACTATGGCTACACCTTC.

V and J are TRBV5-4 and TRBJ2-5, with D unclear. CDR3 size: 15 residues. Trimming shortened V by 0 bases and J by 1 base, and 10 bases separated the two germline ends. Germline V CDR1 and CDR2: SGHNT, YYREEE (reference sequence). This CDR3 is CASSLVAGSQETQYF. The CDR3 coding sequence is TGTGCCAGCAGCTTGGTGGCAGGATCCCAAGAGACCCAGTACTTC.

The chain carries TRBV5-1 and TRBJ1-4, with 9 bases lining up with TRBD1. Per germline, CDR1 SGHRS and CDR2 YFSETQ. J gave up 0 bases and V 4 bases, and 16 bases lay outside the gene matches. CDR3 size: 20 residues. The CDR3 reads CASSPALTGGPPSTNEKLFF. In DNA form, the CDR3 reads TGCGCCAGCAGCCCGGCTTTGACAGGGGGTCCCCCTTCAACTAATGAAAAACTGTTTTTT.

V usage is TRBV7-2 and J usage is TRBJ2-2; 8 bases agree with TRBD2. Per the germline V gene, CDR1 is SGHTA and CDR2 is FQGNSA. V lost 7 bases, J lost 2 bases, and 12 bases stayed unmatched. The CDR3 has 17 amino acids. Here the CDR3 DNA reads TGTGCCAGCACCCCGTTTTTGGCGGGGGGAAACACCGGGGAGCTGTTTTTT. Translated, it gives CASTPFLAGGNTGELFF.

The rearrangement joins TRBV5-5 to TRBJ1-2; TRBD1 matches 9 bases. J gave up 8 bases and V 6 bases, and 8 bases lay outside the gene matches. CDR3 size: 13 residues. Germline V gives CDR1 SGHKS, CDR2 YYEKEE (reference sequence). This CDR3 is CASTLTGGSGYTF. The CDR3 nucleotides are TGTGCCAGCACCCTAACAGGGGGCAGCGGCTACACCTTC.

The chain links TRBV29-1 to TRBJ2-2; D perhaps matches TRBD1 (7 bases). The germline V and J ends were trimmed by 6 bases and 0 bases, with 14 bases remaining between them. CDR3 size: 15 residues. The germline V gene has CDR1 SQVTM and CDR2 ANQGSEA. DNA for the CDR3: TGCAGCGTCTCAGGGGGGATGGCGAACACCGGGGAGCTGTTTTTT. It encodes CSVSGGMANTGELFF.

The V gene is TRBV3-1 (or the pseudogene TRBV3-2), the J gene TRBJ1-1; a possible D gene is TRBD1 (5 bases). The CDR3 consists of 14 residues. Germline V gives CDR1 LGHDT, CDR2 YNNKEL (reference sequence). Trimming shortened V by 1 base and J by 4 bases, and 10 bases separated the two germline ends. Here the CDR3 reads CASSQGGGVTEAFF. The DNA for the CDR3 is TGTGCCAGCAGCCAAGGTGGGGGGGTCACTGAAGCTTTCTTT.

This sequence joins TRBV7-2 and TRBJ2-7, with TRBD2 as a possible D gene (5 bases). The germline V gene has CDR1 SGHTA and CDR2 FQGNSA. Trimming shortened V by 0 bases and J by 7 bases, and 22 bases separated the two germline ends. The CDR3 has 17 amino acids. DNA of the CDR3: TGTGCCAGCAGCTTAGCGCCTGTTGGCTCCGCGGGCGAAGAGCAGTACTTC. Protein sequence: CASSLAPVGSAGEEQYF.

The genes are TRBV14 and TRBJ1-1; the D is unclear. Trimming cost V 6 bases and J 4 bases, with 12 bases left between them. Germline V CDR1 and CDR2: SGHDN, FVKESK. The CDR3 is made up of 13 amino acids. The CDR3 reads CASRLTQITEAFF. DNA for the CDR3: TGTGCCAGCAGGCTTACACAAATCACTGAAGCTTTCTTT.

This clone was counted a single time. The CDR3 reads CASSPPRTSGTDTQYF. CDR3 DNA: TGTGCCAGCTCACCACCGAGGACTAGCGGGACAGATACGCAGTATTTT. This chain links TRBV18 with TRBJ2-3; 11 bases match TRBD2. In germline, CDR1 is KGHSH, CDR2 LQKENI. V lost 0 bases and J lost 3; bases outside the gene matches: 2. The CDR3 has 16 amino acids.

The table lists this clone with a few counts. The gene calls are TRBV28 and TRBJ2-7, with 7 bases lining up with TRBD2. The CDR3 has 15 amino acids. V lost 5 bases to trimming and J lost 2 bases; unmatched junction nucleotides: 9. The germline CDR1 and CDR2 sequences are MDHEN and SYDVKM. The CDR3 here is CASSVASGRAYEQYF. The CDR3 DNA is TGTGCCAGCAGTGTCGCTAGCGGCCGTGCCTACGAGCAGTACTTC.

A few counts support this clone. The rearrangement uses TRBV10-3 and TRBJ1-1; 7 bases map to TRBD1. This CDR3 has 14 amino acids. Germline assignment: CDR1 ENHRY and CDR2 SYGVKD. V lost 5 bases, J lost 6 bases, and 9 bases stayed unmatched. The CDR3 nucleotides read TGTGCCATCAGTAACAGGGGATTGAGGTCTGAAGCTTTCTTT. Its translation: CAISNRGLRSEAFF.

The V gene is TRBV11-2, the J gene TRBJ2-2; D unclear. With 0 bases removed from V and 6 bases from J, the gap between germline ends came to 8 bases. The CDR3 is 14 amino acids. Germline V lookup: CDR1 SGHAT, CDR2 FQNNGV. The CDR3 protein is CASSLEDSPGELFF. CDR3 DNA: TGTGCCAGCAGCTTAGAGGATAGCCCCGGGGAGCTGTTTTTT.

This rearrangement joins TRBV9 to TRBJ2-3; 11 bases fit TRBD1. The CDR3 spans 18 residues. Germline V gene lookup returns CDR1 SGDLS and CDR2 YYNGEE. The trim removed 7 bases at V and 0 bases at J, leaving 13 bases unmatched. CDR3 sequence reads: CASGRRSGQGASTDTQYF. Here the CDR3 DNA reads TGTGCCAGCGGCCGCCGATCCGGACAGGGGGCTAGCACAGATACGCAGTATTTT.

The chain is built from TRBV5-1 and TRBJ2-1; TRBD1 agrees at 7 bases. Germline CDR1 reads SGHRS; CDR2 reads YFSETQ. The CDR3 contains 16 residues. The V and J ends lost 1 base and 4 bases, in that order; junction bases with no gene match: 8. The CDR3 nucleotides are TGCGCCAGCAGCTTGAGCCAAAAGGGACAGTACAATGAGCAGTTCTTC. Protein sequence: CASSLSQKGQYNEQFF.

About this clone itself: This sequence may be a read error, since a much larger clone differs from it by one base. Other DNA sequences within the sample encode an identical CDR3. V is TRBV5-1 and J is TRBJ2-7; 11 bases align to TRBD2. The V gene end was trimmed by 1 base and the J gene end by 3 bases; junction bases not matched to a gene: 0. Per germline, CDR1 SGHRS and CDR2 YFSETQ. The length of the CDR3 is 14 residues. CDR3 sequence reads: CASSLTSGSYEQYF. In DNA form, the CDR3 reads TGCGCCAGCAGCTTGACTAGCGGGAGCTACGAGCAGTACTTC.

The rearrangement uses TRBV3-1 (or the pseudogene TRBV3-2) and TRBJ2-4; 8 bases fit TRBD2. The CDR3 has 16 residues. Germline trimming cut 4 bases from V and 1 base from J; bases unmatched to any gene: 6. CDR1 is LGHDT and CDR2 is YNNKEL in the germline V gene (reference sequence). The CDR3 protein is CASSPPERGAKNIQYF. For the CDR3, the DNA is TGTGCCAGCAGCCCTCCGGAGCGGGGGGCCAAAAACATTCAGTACTTC.

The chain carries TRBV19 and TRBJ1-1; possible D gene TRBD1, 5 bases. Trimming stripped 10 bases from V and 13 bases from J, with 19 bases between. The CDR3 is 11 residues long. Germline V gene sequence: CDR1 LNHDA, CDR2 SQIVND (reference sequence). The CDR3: CATTGDWVVFF. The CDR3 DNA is TGTGCCACCACGGGGGACTGGGTTGTTTTCTTT.

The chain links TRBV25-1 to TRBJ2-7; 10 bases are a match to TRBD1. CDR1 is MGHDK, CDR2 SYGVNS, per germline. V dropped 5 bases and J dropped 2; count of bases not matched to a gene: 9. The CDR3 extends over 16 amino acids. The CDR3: CASSKDRGALAYEQYF. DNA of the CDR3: TGTGCCAGCAGTAAGGACAGGGGGGCATTAGCCTACGAGCAGTACTTC.

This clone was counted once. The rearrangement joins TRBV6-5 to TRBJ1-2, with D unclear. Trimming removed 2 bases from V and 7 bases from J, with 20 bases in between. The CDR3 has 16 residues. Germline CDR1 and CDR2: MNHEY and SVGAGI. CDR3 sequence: CASSYNPTGINSGYTF. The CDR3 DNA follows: TGTGCCAGCAGTTACAACCCTACCGGGATTAATTCTGGCTACACCTTC.

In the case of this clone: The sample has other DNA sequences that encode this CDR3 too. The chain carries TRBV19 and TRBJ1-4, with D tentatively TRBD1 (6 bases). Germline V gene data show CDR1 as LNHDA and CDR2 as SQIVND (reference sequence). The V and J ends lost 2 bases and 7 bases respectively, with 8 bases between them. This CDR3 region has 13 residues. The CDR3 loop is CASSITGSEKLFF. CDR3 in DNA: TGTGCCAGTAGTATAACAGGGAGTGAAAAACTGTTTTTT.

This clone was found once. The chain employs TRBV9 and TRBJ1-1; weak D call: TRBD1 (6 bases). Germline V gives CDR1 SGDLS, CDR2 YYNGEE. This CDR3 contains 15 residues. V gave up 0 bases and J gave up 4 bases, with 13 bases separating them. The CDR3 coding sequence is TGTGCCAGCAGCGTAGAAGGACAGAGGCCCACTGAAGCTTTCTTT. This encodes CASSVEGQRPTEAFF. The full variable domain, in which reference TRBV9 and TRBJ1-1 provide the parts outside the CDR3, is DSGVTQTPKHLITATGQRVTLRCSPRSGDLSVYWYQQSLDQGLQFLIQYYNGEERAKGNILERFSAQQFPDLHSELNLSSLELGDSALYFCASSVEGQRPTEAFFGQGTRLTVV.

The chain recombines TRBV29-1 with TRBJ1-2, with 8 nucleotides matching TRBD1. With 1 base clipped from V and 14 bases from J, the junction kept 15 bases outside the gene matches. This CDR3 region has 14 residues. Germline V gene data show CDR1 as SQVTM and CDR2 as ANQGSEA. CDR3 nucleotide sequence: TGCAGCGTTGAAGCCTCGGACAGGGTCGGAGGGCGGACCTTC. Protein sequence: CSVEASDRVGGRTF.

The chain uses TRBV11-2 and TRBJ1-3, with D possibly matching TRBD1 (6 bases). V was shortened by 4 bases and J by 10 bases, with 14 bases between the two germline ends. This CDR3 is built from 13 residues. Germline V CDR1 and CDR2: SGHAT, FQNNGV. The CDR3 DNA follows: TGTGCCAGCAGCTCCCGTCAGGGGCGGACCATATATTTT. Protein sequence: CASSSRQGRTIYF.

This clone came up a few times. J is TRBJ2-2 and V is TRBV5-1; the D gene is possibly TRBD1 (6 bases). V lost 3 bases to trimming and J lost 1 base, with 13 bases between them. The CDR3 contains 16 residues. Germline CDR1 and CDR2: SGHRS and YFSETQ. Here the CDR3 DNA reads TGCGCCAGCAGCTCGGGGACACTTTGGAACACCGGGGAGCTGTTTTTT. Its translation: CASSSGTLWNTGELFF.